This TCR beta chain was recorded in a study of T cell repertoires in cytomegalovirus infection. About the study: Public TCR beta signatures provided an indication of both CMV infection and a matching HLA type.

TCRdb called the reads again in MiXCR, with one record for every CDR3 protein. This table has around 740,000 distinct CDR3 sequences, under 40% appearing once. Germline V lookup: CDR1 MNHEY, CDR2 SVGAGI. The CDR3 consists of 14 residues. Trimming took off 2 bases at V and 1 base at J, with 8 bases between the two ends. Sequencing input: PBMCs. This chain joins TRBV6-5 and TRBJ1-1, with D hard to call. The receptor's source is a human donor in good health (CMV status not recorded). Some clones in this sample may be carry-over from other donors' samples. The chain's CDR3 is CASSYGRSNTEAFF. The CDR3 DNA is TGTGCCAGCAGTTACGGCAGATCGAACACTGAAGCTTTCTTT.